One sample yielded the 14 T cell receptor beta chains listed below, sequenced in a study of blood T cell repertoires in COVID-19. Using immunoSEQ multiplex PCR, the repertoire was profiled, and TCRdb retains in-frame clones only, with some absent. The sample has about 240,000 clones, roughly 87% seen once. The sequenced material came from PBMCs or T cells enriched from blood (not recorded which). All receptors come from a young woman with acute COVID-19.

This chain joins TRBV7-6 and TRBJ2-3, with 8 bases aligning to TRBD1. The length of the CDR3 is 17 residues. With V trimmed by 3 bases and J by 0 bases, 8 bases remained unmatched. Germline V gene data show CDR1 as SGHVS and CDR2 as FNYEAQ. The CDR3 sequence: CASSFGKTGESTDTQYF. CDR3 sequence (DNA): TGTGCCAGCAGCTTTGGCAAGACAGGGGAAAGCACAGATACGCAGTATTTT.

V usage is TRBV6-2 or TRBV6-3 and J usage is TRBJ1-2; a possible D gene is TRBD1 (6 bases). Germline assignment: CDR1 MNHEY and CDR2 SVGEGT. With 0 bases removed from V and 8 bases from J, the gap between germline ends came to 13 bases. This CDR3 is 14 amino acids long. CDR3: CASSYSQQGNGYTF. The CDR3 DNA follows: TGTGCCAGCAGTTACTCTCAACAGGGAAACGGCTACACCTTC.

This clone appeared a few times. The rearrangement joins TRBV6-5 to TRBJ1-6; the D is unclear. In germline, CDR1 is MNHEY, CDR2 SVGAGI. Deletions cut 4 bases from V and 7 bases from J, with 5 bases between. The CDR3 runs 12 residues. The CDR3 region has the DNA TGTGCCAGCAGTTCGAGAAATTCACCCCTCCACTTT. The encoded protein is CASSSRNSPLHF.

V usage is TRBV5-5 and J usage is TRBJ2-2; TRBD2 is a possible D gene (5 bases). The V gene's germline CDR1 is SGHKS and CDR2 YYEKEE (reference sequence). The CDR3 extends over 15 amino acids. Trimming removed 2 bases from V and 4 bases from J, with 12 bases in between. The CDR3 protein is CASSFPTRGTGELFF. The CDR3 DNA follows: TGTGCCAGCAGCTTTCCGACCCGGGGCACCGGGGAGCTGTTTTTT.

The chain links TRBV6-5 to TRBJ1-4, with a tentative D call TRBD1 (6 bases). This CDR3 comprises 15 residues. CDR1 and CDR2 from the germline V gene are MNHEY and SVGAGI. Trimming stripped 6 bases from V and 6 bases from J, with 17 bases between. The CDR3 protein is CASSHLQGLHEKLFF. CDR3 nucleotide sequence: TGTGCCAGCAGCCACCTCCAGGGGTTGCATGAAAAACTGTTTTTT.

This clone was seen a single time. The gene calls are TRBV11-2 and TRBJ2-7; TRBD2 aligns across 8 bases. Losses at the gene ends were 5 bases for V and 3 bases for J; bases not matched to a gene: 6. Germline lookup yields CDR1 SGHAT and CDR2 FQNNGV. The CDR3 has 14 residues. CDR3 in amino acids: CASSPPGGHYEQYF. As DNA, the CDR3 is TGTGCCAGCAGCCCTCCGGGGGGGCACTACGAGCAGTACTTC.

This chain links TRBV27 with TRBJ2-7; 9 bases map to TRBD1. V lost 0 bases to trimming and J lost 4 bases; unmatched junction nucleotides: 7. From germline, CDR1 is MNHEY and CDR2 SMNVEV (reference sequence). This CDR3 has 16 amino acids. The CDR3 nucleotides read TGTGCCAGCAGTTTATCGATTGGGACAGGGTCTTACGAGCAGTACTTC. This sequence encodes CASSLSIGTGSYEQYF.

V and J are TRBV19 and TRBJ1-1; tentatively, D is TRBD1 (6 bases). CDR1 LNHDA and CDR2 SQIVND come from the germline V gene (reference sequence). This CDR3 is 14 amino acids long. Trimming took off 5 bases at V and 0 bases at J, with 10 bases between the two ends. This chain's CDR3 is CASSYRVMNTEAFF. The CDR3 DNA sequence: TGTGCCAGTAGTTACAGGGTTATGAACACTGAAGCTTTCTTT.

In its sample, this clone was seen a few times. V gene TRBV4-1 combines with J gene TRBJ1-1; 7 nucleotides align to TRBD1. This CDR3 is 15 amino acids long. The germline V gene encodes CDR1 MGHRA and CDR2 YSYEKL. The trim removed 5 bases at V and 4 bases at J, leaving 10 bases unmatched. The CDR3 reads CASSTVDRVVTEAFF. The DNA of the CDR3 is TGCGCCAGCAGCACCGTCGACAGGGTAGTCACTGAAGCTTTCTTT.

This clone has a single count. The CDR3 sequence is CASREGSKQFF. DNA for the CDR3: TGTGCCAGTAGGGAGGGATCTAAGCAGTTCTTC. The V call is TRBV19, the J call TRBJ2-1, with D maybe TRBD2 (6 bases). Germline V gives CDR1 LNHDA, CDR2 SQIVND (reference sequence). The V end was cut by 6 bases, the J end by 11 bases, with 11 bases between. The CDR3 consists of 11 residues.

This clone was observed once. The rearrangement uses TRBV19 and TRBJ1-6, with TRBD1 matching over 9 bases. Germline V CDR1 and CDR2: LNHDA, SQIVND (reference sequence). The junction had 9 bases not matched to a gene; V was cut back by 5 bases and J by 10 bases. CDR3 length: 15 amino acids. Written as DNA, the CDR3 is TGTGCCAGTAGTTTCCGGGGACAGGGTTTCTCACCCCTCCACTTT. Its protein is CASSFRGQGFSPLHF.

This rearrangement joins TRBV3-1 (or the pseudogene TRBV3-2) to TRBJ2-3; 14 nucleotides align to TRBD2. CDR3 length: 18 amino acids. Germline V lookup: CDR1 LGHDT, CDR2 YNNKEL (reference sequence). V lost 3 bases and J lost 0; bases outside the gene matches: 5. Here the CDR3 reads CASSHGLAGGESTDTQYF. The CDR3 DNA sequence: TGTGCCAGCAGCCATGGACTAGCGGGGGGAGAAAGCACAGATACGCAGTATTTT.

This clone was counted once. The chain joins TRBV2 to TRBJ1-3; D may be TRBD1 (6 bases). The CDR3 loop spans 15 amino acids. From germline, CDR1 is SNHLY and CDR2 FYNNEI. V lost 4 bases and J lost 6, with 16 bases in between. The CDR3 here is CASSGGDMRVNTIYF. CDR3 bases: TGTGCCAGCAGTGGAGGGGACATGCGAGTAAACACCATATATTTT.

The chain is built from TRBV19 and TRBJ1-1; 7 bases map to TRBD1. The CDR3 is 13 residues long. The V gene end was trimmed by 6 bases and the J gene end by 1 base; junction bases not matched to a gene: 2. Germline V lookup: CDR1 LNHDA, CDR2 SQIVND (reference sequence). CDR3 in amino acids: CASREGANTEAFF. The DNA for the CDR3 is TGTGCCAGTAGGGAGGGGGCGAACACTGAAGCTTTCTTT.